This T cell receptor beta chain was documented in a study of T cell responses to AZD1222 COVID-19 vaccine. Study background: Whether given at about 4 or about 12 weeks, second doses were pooled. Findings and caveats of the study: Donors in the cohort were predominantly white British and more often female, and clonal diversity was possibly underestimated.

The assay was immunoSEQ multiplex PCR, and TCRdb's table has in-frame clones only and misses some. The sample shows 100,000 to 150,000 clones, 91% of them seen only once. This clone appeared a few times. Its target is not known. V shed 2 bases and J shed 4 bases, with 18 bases lying between them. The CDR3 contains 17 residues. Per the germline V gene, CDR1 is SGHVS and CDR2 is FQNEAQ. This receptor was obtained from an adult in good health. Specimen: peripheral blood, collected on day 0 of AZD1222 vaccination. The rearrangement joins TRBV7-8 to TRBJ1-5, with unresolved D. The CDR3 DNA reads as TGTGCCAGCAGCTTATCCCCCTCCGGGGAAGGGAATCAGCCCCAGCATTTT. Amino acids: CASSLSPSGEGNQPQHF.